Listed below are T cell receptor beta chains from one sample, sequenced in a study of control samples from healthy donors and cancer patients. Sequencing was performed with immunoSEQ multiplex PCR; in TCRdb, only in-frame clones are kept and a portion is missing. The sample lists roughly 120,000 clones, roughly nine tenths occurring once. The sequenced material came from blood. The source of these receptors is a woman younger than 35 in good health. Both conserved end residues are part of each CDR3. Each record gives: J gene, D gene, clone size, V gene, CDR3 protein, CDR3 DNA. A D gene is named only where the DNA matches it firmly. Clone size appears in some rows only: once, few, many, or a class for an expanded clone.

j_gene: TRBJ2-7
d_gene: NA
abundance: NA
v_gene: TRBV19
CDR3aa: CASSSAGKPPTEQYF
CDR3nt: TGTGCCAGTAGTTCGGCGGGAAAACCTCCAACCGAGCAGTACTTC

j_gene: TRBJ2-5
d_gene: TRBD2
abundance: NA
v_gene: TRBV27
CDR3aa: CASRSNSGSIGETQYF
CDR3nt: TGTGCCAGCAGAAGTAATAGCGGGAGTATCGGAGAGACCCAGTACTTC

j_gene: TRBJ2-6
d_gene: TRBD2
abundance: NA
v_gene: TRBV27
CDR3aa: CASSWAAGGSGANVLTF
CDR3nt: TGTGCCAGCAGTTGGGCAGCGGGAGGCTCTGGGGCCAACGTCCTGACTTTC

j_gene: TRBJ1-6
d_gene: TRBD1
abundance: NA
v_gene: TRBV27
CDR3aa: CASSSSGTGGLKPLHF
CDR3nt: TGTGCCAGCAGTTCGTCCGGGACAGGCGGTCTAAAGCCCCTCCACTTT

j_gene: TRBJ1-1
d_gene: TRBD1
abundance: NA
v_gene: TRBV9
CDR3aa: CASSVEPVRTGEAFF
CDR3nt: TGTGCCAGCAGCGTAGAACCCGTTAGGACAGGAGAAGCTTTCTTT

j_gene: TRBJ2-7
d_gene: TRBD2
abundance: NA
v_gene: TRBV7-2
CDR3aa: CASSSGLARRGEQYF
CDR3nt: TGTGCCAGCAGCTCTGGACTAGCGAGGCGAGGGGAGCAGTACTTC

j_gene: TRBJ1-2
d_gene: NA
abundance: NA
v_gene: TRBV5-4
CDR3aa: CASSLGPQGPSYGYTF
CDR3nt: TGTGCCAGCAGCTTGGGACCCCAGGGACCCTCCTATGGCTACACCTTC

j_gene: TRBJ2-3
d_gene: TRBD2
abundance: NA
v_gene: TRBV24-1
CDR3aa: CATAGGSTDTQYF
CDR3nt: TGTGCCACCGCGGGAGGGAGCACAGATACGCAGTATTTT

j_gene: TRBJ1-3
d_gene: NA
abundance: NA
v_gene: TRBV9
CDR3aa: CASSAGNSGNTIYF
CDR3nt: TGTGCCAGCAGTGCGGGGAACTCTGGAAACACCATATATTTT

j_gene: TRBJ1-6
d_gene: NA
abundance: NA
v_gene: TRBV15
CDR3aa: CATSRDLRPVANSPLHF
CDR3nt: TGTGCCACCAGCAGAGATCTGCGGCCAGTAGCTAATTCACCCCTCCACTTT

j_gene: TRBJ1-2
d_gene: TRBD1
abundance: NA
v_gene: TRBV28
CDR3aa: CASTEWKGAHYGYTF
CDR3nt: TGTGCCAGCACCGAGTGGAAGGGGGCCCACTATGGCTACACCTTC

j_gene: TRBJ1-1
d_gene: NA
abundance: NA
v_gene: TRBV11-2
CDR3aa: CASQPRVDTEAFF
CDR3nt: TGTGCCAGTCAACCCCGGGTTGACACTGAAGCTTTCTTT

j_gene: TRBJ1-1
d_gene: NA
abundance: NA
v_gene: TRBV20-1
CDR3aa: CSARDFRAAFF
CDR3nt: TGCAGTGCTAGAGATTTCCGGGCTGCTTTCTTT

j_gene: TRBJ1-2
d_gene: TRBD1
abundance: NA
v_gene: TRBV19
CDR3aa: CASSKDRVPTRVGYTF
CDR3nt: TGTGCCAGTAGTAAGGACAGGGTGCCGACGCGAGTTGGCTACACCTTC

j_gene: TRBJ1-1
d_gene: NA
abundance: once
v_gene: TRBV6-5
CDR3aa: CASSSPTGRAFF
CDR3nt: TGTGCCAGCAGTTCCCCGACAGGCCGGGCTTTCTTT

j_gene: TRBJ2-2
d_gene: NA
abundance: NA
v_gene: TRBV29-1
CDR3aa: CSVGWGTGELFF
CDR3nt: TGCAGCGTTGGTTGGGGTACCGGGGAGCTGTTTTTT

j_gene: TRBJ2-7
d_gene: TRBD1
abundance: NA
v_gene: TRBV2
CDR3aa: CASSSGTGHGEQYF
CDR3nt: TGTGCCAGCAGTTCCGGGACAGGGCACGGCGAGCAGTACTTC

j_gene: TRBJ2-3
d_gene: NA
abundance: NA
v_gene: TRBV6-5
CDR3aa: CASSYQPDSTDTQYF
CDR3nt: TGTGCCAGCAGTTACCAGCCGGATAGCACAGATACGCAGTATTTT

j_gene: TRBJ2-3
d_gene: TRBD2
abundance: NA
v_gene: TRBV4-3
CDR3aa: CASSRAAGSTDTQYF
CDR3nt: TGCGCCAGCAGCCGAGCAGCGGGGTCCACAGATACGCAGTATTTT

j_gene: TRBJ2-7
d_gene: TRBD2
abundance: NA
v_gene: TRBV7-2
CDR3aa: CASSDSGGYEQYF
CDR3nt: TGTGCCAGCAGCGATAGCGGGGGGTACGAGCAGTACTTC

j_gene: TRBJ1-1
d_gene: NA
abundance: NA
v_gene: TRBV24-1
CDR3aa: CATSGAGAAEAFF
CDR3nt: TGTGCCACCAGTGGGGCGGGGGCAGCTGAAGCTTTCTTT

j_gene: TRBJ2-5
d_gene: NA
abundance: NA
v_gene: TRBV10-3
CDR3aa: CAISDCPPLQQQGFQETQYF
CDR3nt: TGTGCCATCAGTGATTGTCCCCCCCTCCAACAACAGGGTTTTCAAGAGACCCAGTACTTC

j_gene: TRBJ1-1
d_gene: NA
abundance: NA
v_gene: TRBV6-2/TRBV6-3
CDR3aa: CASSYRAGKTEAFF
CDR3nt: TGTGCCAGCAGTTACCGGGCTGGTAAAACTGAAGCTTTCTTT

j_gene: TRBJ2-3
d_gene: TRBD2
abundance: NA
v_gene: TRBV10-3
CDR3aa: CATRGLAAVLRPTDTQYF
CDR3nt: TGTGCCACCCGCGGACTAGCGGCGGTACTGCGCCCCACAGATACGCAGTATTTT

j_gene: TRBJ1-1
d_gene: NA
abundance: NA
v_gene: TRBV18
CDR3aa: CASSPGGGKEAFF
CDR3nt: TGTGCCAGCTCCCCCGGGGGGGGTAAGGAAGCTTTCTTT

j_gene: TRBJ1-4
d_gene: NA
abundance: NA
v_gene: TRBV6-2/TRBV6-3
CDR3aa: CASSYSGPPGGTKLFF
CDR3nt: TGTGCCAGCAGTTACTCAGGGCCACCCGGTGGGACCAAACTGTTTTTT

j_gene: TRBJ2-1
d_gene: NA
abundance: NA
v_gene: TRBV10-3
CDR3aa: CAISESPGRNEQFF
CDR3nt: TGTGCCATCAGTGAGTCGCCAGGGCGCAATGAGCAGTTCTTC

j_gene: TRBJ1-6
d_gene: NA
abundance: once
v_gene: TRBV10-3
CDR3aa: CAIGPAINSPLHF
CDR3nt: TGTGCCATCGGGCCGGCTATTAATTCACCCCTCCACTTT

j_gene: TRBJ1-4
d_gene: NA
abundance: NA
v_gene: TRBV7-2
CDR3aa: CASSLRGAPTNEKLFF
CDR3nt: TGTGCCAGCAGCTTAAGGGGGGCGCCGACTAATGAAAAACTGTTTTTT

j_gene: TRBJ2-3
d_gene: TRBD2
abundance: NA
v_gene: TRBV24-1
CDR3aa: CATSEHGLAGGWDTQYF
CDR3nt: TGTGCCACCAGTGAACATGGACTAGCGGGAGGATGGGATACGCAGTATTTT

j_gene: TRBJ1-5
d_gene: NA
abundance: once
v_gene: TRBV6-5
CDR3aa: CASVDRQGNQPQHF
CDR3nt: TGTGCCAGCGTTGACAGGCAAGGCAATCAGCCCCAGCATTTT

j_gene: TRBJ2-3
d_gene: TRBD2
abundance: NA
v_gene: TRBV7-2
CDR3aa: CASSQPIGLAGEDTQYF
CDR3nt: TGTGCCAGCAGCCAGCCCATAGGACTAGCGGGTGAAGATACGCAGTATTTT

j_gene: TRBJ1-4
d_gene: TRBD1
abundance: NA
v_gene: TRBV7-9
CDR3aa: CASSLRGRGETNEKLFF
CDR3nt: TGTGCCAGCAGCTTACGAGGCAGGGGGGAAACTAATGAAAAACTGTTTTTT

j_gene: TRBJ1-2
d_gene: NA
abundance: NA
v_gene: TRBV30
CDR3aa: CAWKPQGRGYGYTF
CDR3nt: TGTGCCTGGAAACCCCAGGGTAGGGGCTATGGCTACACCTTC

j_gene: TRBJ2-5
d_gene: NA
abundance: once
v_gene: TRBV27
CDR3aa: CASSSREETQYF
CDR3nt: TGTGCCAGCAGTTCCAGGGAAGAGACCCAGTACTTC

j_gene: TRBJ2-6
d_gene: NA
abundance: once
v_gene: TRBV6-5
CDR3aa: CASKEETGTYVLTF
CDR3nt: TGTGCCAGCAAAGAAGAGACAGGCACATACGTCCTGACTTTC

j_gene: TRBJ1-1
d_gene: TRBD1
abundance: NA
v_gene: TRBV19
CDR3aa: CASSGQDEAFF
CDR3nt: TGTGCCAGTAGTGGACAGGATGAAGCTTTCTTT

j_gene: TRBJ1-6
d_gene: NA
abundance: NA
v_gene: TRBV9
CDR3aa: CASSEGDSNSPLHF
CDR3nt: TGTGCCAGCAGCGAGGGGGACTCTAATTCACCCCTCCACTTT

j_gene: TRBJ1-1
d_gene: NA
abundance: few
v_gene: TRBV5-1
CDR3aa: CASSLGRATEAFF
CDR3nt: TGCGCCAGCAGCTTGGGGAGGGCCACTGAAGCTTTCTTT

j_gene: TRBJ2-7
d_gene: NA
abundance: NA
v_gene: TRBV4-1
CDR3aa: CASSQGLVYEQYF
CDR3nt: TGCGCCAGCAGCCAAGGCCTAGTCTACGAGCAGTACTTC

j_gene: TRBJ2-7
d_gene: NA
abundance: NA
v_gene: TRBV3-1/TRBV3-2
CDR3aa: CASSQTGPRSEQYF
CDR3nt: TGTGCCAGCAGCCAAACAGGGCCCCGGTCCGAGCAGTACTTC

j_gene: TRBJ1-3
d_gene: TRBD1
abundance: NA
v_gene: TRBV30
CDR3aa: CAWSVPGGGNTIYF
CDR3nt: TGTGCCTGGAGTGTACCAGGGGGTGGAAACACCATATATTTT

j_gene: TRBJ1-2
d_gene: NA
abundance: NA
v_gene: TRBV3-1/TRBV3-2
CDR3aa: CASSQTETGYTF
CDR3nt: TGTGCCAGCAGCCAAACAGAGACGGGCTACACCTTC

j_gene: TRBJ2-1
d_gene: TRBD2
abundance: NA
v_gene: TRBV7-6
CDR3aa: CASRRGTSGHGDEQFF
CDR3nt: TGTGCCAGCAGGAGGGGAACTAGCGGTCATGGGGATGAGCAGTTCTTC

j_gene: TRBJ1-1
d_gene: NA
abundance: NA
v_gene: TRBV6-5
CDR3aa: CASSYSNSFLGTEAFF
CDR3nt: TGTGCCAGCAGTTACTCAAACTCCTTCTTGGGCACTGAAGCTTTCTTT

j_gene: TRBJ1-1
d_gene: NA
abundance: NA
v_gene: TRBV4-2
CDR3aa: CASSQDAQVYTEAFF
CDR3nt: TGTGCCAGCAGCCAAGATGCCCAGGTTTACACTGAAGCTTTCTTT

j_gene: TRBJ2-3
d_gene: TRBD2
abundance: NA
v_gene: TRBV7-6
CDR3aa: CASSLSAGGPDTQYF
CDR3nt: TGTGCCAGCAGCTTATCGGCGGGAGGGCCCGATACGCAGTATTTT

j_gene: TRBJ2-3
d_gene: NA
abundance: NA
v_gene: TRBV7-2
CDR3aa: CASSSRGVGGGSADTQYF
CDR3nt: TGTGCCAGCAGCTCTAGAGGGGTAGGGGGCGGGAGCGCAGATACGCAGTATTTT

j_gene: TRBJ2-7
d_gene: TRBD2
abundance: NA
v_gene: TRBV5-6
CDR3aa: CASSPGTSTYEQYF
CDR3nt: TGTGCCAGCAGCCCCGGGACTAGTACCTACGAGCAGTACTTC

j_gene: TRBJ1-2
d_gene: NA
abundance: NA
v_gene: TRBV28
CDR3aa: CASRTNTGQLYGYTF
CDR3nt: TGTGCCAGCAGAACAAATACAGGGCAACTATACGGCTACACCTTC

j_gene: TRBJ2-3
d_gene: NA
abundance: NA
v_gene: TRBV27
CDR3aa: CASSLGLGTDTQYF
CDR3nt: TGTGCCAGCAGTTTAGGGCTGGGCACAGATACGCAGTATTTT